The clone carrying this T cell receptor (beta chain) came up once. Produced via immunoSEQ multiplex PCR; TCRdb's table is partial and in-frame only. The profile shows 12,000 or so clones, 70% to 90% of them singletons. This specimen comes from a study of OX40 agonist ivuxolimab in advanced cancers. Study in general: An agonistic anti-OX40 (CD134) antibody, ivuxolimab, was used to treat the patients.

Germline V CDR1 and CDR2: LGHNA, YSLEER. V was shortened by 0 bases and J by 7 bases, with 19 bases between the two germline ends. There are 17 residues in the CDR3. The sample was CD4+ or CD8+ T cells sorted from blood, taken in a trial of the OX40 agonist ivuxolimab. This TCR was sampled from an adult with an advanced solid tumor such as melanoma, head and neck, liver or kidney cancer. The rearrangement uses TRBV4-3 and TRBJ2-1; D ambiguous. CDR3 sequence: CASSQDTERHPGNEQFF. The CDR3 DNA is TGCGCCAGCAGCCAAGATACTGAACGCCACCCCGGGAATGAGCAGTTCTTC.